This TCR beta chain comes out of a study of technical replicates of blood from several donors. This table comes from immunoSEQ multiplex PCR, and its TCRdb copy is limited to in-frame clones, with some not included. The sample shows 12,000 or so clones, approximately 90% of them seen only once. Trimming left V 6 bases short and J 0 bases short, with 13 bases between. The length of the CDR3 is 14 residues. CDR1 SGHRS and CDR2 YFSETQ come from the germline V gene. The sequencing input was PBMCs. The TCR comes from a human donor in good health. V and J are TRBV5-1 and TRBJ2-7, with D possibly matching TRBD2 (6 bases). The CDR3 sequence is CASTTGGSSYEQYF. CDR3 in DNA: TGCGCCAGCACGACTGGGGGGAGCTCCTACGAGCAGTACTTC. The whole variable domain, remainder taken from reference TRBV5-1 and TRBJ2-7, is KAGVTQTPRYLIKTRGQQVTLSCSPISGHRSVSWYQQTPGQGLQFLFEYFSETQRNKGNFPGRFSGRQFSNSRSEMNVSTLELGDSALYLCASTTGGSSYEQYFGPGTRLTVT.